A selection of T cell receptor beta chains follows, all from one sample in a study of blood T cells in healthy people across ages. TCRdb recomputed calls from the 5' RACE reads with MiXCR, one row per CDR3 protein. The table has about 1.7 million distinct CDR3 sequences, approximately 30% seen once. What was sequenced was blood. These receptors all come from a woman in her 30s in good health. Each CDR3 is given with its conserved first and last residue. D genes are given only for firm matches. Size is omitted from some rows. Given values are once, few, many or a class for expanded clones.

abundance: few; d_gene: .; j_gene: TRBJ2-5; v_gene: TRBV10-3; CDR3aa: CAIGGPGQETQYF; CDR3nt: TGTGCCATCGGGGGGCCTGGCCAAGAGACCCAGTACTTC
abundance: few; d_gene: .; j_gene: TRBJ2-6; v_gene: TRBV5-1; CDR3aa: CANSSSGANVLTF; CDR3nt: TGCGCCAACAGTTCATCCGGGGCCAACGTCCTGACTTTC
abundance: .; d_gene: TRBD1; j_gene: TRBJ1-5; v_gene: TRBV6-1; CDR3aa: CASSGRQGYSNQPQHF; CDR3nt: TGTGCCAGCAGTGGACGACAGGGTTATAGCAATCAGCCCCAGCATTTT
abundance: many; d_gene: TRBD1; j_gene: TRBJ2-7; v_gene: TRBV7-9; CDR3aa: CASSSRDRAYEQYF; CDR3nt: TGTGCCAGCAGCTCCCGGGACAGAGCCTACGAGCAGTACTTC
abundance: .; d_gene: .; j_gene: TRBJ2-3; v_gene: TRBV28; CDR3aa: CTSSLRGDTDTQYF; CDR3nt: TGTACCAGCAGTTTAAGGGGGGATACAGATACACAGTATTTT
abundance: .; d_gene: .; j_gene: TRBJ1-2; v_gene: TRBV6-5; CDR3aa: CAARSTNYGYTF; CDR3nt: TGTGCCGCCAGATCGACTAACTATGGCTACACCTTC
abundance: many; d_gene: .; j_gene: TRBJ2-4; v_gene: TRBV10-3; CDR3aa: CAISESLVGLNPGNIQYF; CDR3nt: TGTGCCATCAGTGAGTCCCTTGTCGGGCTGAATCCCGGTAACATTCAGTACTTC
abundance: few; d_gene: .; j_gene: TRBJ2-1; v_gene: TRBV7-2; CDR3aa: CAGSLGPAYENNEQFF; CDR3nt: TGTGCCGGCAGCCTAGGACCAGCTTACGAGAACAATGAGCAGTTCTTC
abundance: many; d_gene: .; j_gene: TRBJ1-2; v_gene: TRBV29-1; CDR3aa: CSDDQNYGYTF; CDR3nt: TGCAGCGATGACCAAAACTATGGCTACACCTTC
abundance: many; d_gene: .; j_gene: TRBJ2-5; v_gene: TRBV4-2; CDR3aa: CASSPRQVGGETQYF; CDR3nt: TGTGCCAGCAGCCCTAGACAAGTGGGCGGGGAGACCCAGTACTTC
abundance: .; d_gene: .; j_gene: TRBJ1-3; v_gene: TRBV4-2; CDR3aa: CASSQEQGGRAIYF; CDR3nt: TGTGCCAGCAGCCAGGAACAGGGCGGTAGGGCCATATATTTT
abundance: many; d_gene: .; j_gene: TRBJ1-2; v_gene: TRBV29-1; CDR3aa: CSVAGDYGYTF; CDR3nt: TGCAGCGTTGCGGGGGACTATGGCTACACCTTC
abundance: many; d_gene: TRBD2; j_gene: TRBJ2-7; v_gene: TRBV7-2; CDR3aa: CASSRSSGPYEQYF; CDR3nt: TGTGCCAGCAGCCGTTCTAGCGGGCCCTACGAGCAGTACTTC
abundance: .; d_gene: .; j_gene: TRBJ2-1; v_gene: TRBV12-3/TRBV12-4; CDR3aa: CASSPPPGGHEQFF; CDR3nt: TGTGCCAGCAGCCCCCCCCCGGGGGGCCATGAGCAGTTCTTC
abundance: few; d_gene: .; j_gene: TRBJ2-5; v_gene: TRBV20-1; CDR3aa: CSARGPPGETQYF; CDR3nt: TGCAGTGCCCGGGGACCTCCGGGGGAGACCCAGTACTTC
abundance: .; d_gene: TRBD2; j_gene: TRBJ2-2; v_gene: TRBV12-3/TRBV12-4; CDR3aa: CASSWTSGGTYTGELFF; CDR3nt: TGTGCCAGCAGTTGGACTAGCGGGGGGACCTACACCGGGGAGCTGTTTTTT
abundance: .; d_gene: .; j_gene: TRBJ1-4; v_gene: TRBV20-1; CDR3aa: CSARDAAGPTTNKKLFF; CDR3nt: TGCAGTGCTAGAGATGCGGCAGGACCCACAACTAATAAAAAACTGTTTTTT
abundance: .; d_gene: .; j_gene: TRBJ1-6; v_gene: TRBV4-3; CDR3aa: CTSSQVGGGNSPLHF; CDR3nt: TGCACCAGCAGCCAAGTCGGGGGTGGAAATTCACCCCTCCACTTT
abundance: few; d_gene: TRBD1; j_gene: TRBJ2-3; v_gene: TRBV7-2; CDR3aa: CASSQTGQGMSDTQYF; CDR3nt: TGTGCCAGCAGCCAGACTGGACAGGGGATGTCAGATACGCAGTATTTT
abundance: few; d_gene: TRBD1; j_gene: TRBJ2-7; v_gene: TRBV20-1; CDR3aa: CSAETGLDEQYF; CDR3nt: TGCAGTGCCGAGACAGGGTTGGACGAGCAGTACTTC
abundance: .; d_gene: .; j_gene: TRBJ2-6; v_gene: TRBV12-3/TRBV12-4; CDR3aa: CASMLGTGADVLTF; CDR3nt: TGTGCCAGCATGTTGGGGACTGGGGCCGACGTCCTGACTTTC
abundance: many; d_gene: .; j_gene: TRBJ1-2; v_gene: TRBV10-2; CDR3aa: CASSETVNYGYTF; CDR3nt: TGCGCCAGCAGTGAGACAGTTAACTATGGCTACACCTTC
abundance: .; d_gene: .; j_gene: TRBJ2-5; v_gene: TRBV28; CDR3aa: CASKGYQGTQYF; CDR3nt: TGTGCCAGCAAGGGCTATCAAGGGACCCAGTACTTC
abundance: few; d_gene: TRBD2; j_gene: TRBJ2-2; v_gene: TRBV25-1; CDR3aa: CASNPSGGAWGELFF; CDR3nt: TGTGCCAGCAACCCCAGCGGGGGGGCTTGGGGGGAGCTGTTTTTT
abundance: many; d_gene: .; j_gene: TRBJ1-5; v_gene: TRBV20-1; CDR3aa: CSARDPKGGNQPQHF; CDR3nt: TGCAGTGCTAGAGATCCGAAGGGTGGGAATCAGCCCCAGCATTTT
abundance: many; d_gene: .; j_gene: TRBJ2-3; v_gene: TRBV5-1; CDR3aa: CASRPDSTDTQYF; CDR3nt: TGCGCCAGCAGACCCGACAGTACAGATACGCAGTATTTT
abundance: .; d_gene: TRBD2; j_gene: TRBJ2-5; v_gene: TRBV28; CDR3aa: CASIVRRGVRNEQYF; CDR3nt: TGCGCCAGCATAGTAAGGCGGGGGGTTCGGAATGAGCAGTACTTC
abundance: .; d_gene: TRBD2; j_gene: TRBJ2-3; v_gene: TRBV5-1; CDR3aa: CASSLGGGARTTKQYF; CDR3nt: TGCGCCAGCAGCTTGGGCGGGGGGGCCCGTACAACGAAGCAGTATTTT
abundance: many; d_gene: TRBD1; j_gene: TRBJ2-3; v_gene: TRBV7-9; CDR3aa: CASSLGRTGTDTQYF; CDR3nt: TGTGCCAGCAGCTTAGGGAGGACAGGGACCGATACGCAGTATTTT
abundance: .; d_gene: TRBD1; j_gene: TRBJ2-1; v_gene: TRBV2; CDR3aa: CASGRDRAQEQFF; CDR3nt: TGTGCCAGCGGCCGGGACAGGGCACAGGAGCAGTTCTTC